Listed below are T cell receptor beta chains from one sample, sequenced in a study of blood T cell repertoires in COVID-19. Data came from immunoSEQ multiplex PCR; TCRdb stores just in-frame clones and leaves some out. Here the sample spans approximately 200,000 clones, around nine tenths being singletons. Sequencing used PBMCs or T cells enriched from blood (not recorded which). These receptors originate from a woman aged 30 to 39 who had been exposed to COVID-19. The CDR3 runs from the conserved cysteine through the conserved F or W. The D gene is left open where the match is weak. The size of a clone is reported for some rows only, either as once, few or many, or as a class for expanded clones.

clone_size	d_call	v_call	j_call	cdr3_aa	cdr3_nt
NA	NA	TRBV6-5	TRBJ1-6	CASSFQGSPLHF	TGTGCCAGCAGTTTCCAGGGTTCACCCCTCCACTTT
NA	NA	TRBV20-1	TRBJ1-2	CSARDKGGSTF	TGCAGTGCTAGAGATAAGGGGGGGTCCACCTTC
NA	TRBD1	TRBV19	TRBJ1-2	CASSPGTGAYGYTF	TGTGCCAGTAGCCCTGGGACAGGGGCTTATGGCTACACCTTC
NA	TRBD1	TRBV5-1	TRBJ2-7	CASSWGQGAYEQYF	TGCGCCAGCAGCTGGGGACAGGGGGCTTACGAGCAGTACTTC
NA	TRBD1	TRBV11-2	TRBJ1-1	CASSAQGAEAFF	TGTGCCAGCAGCGCACAGGGGGCTGAAGCTTTCTTT
NA	NA	TRBV10-3	TRBJ1-1	CAISPGTGTEAFF	TGTGCCATCAGCCCGGGAACTGGCACTGAAGCTTTCTTT
NA	TRBD2	TRBV4-1	TRBJ2-1	CASSRTSGNNEQFF	TGCGCCAGCAGCCGGACTAGCGGGAACAATGAGCAGTTCTTC
NA	TRBD1	TRBV7-7	TRBJ2-7	CASSRDSYYEQYF	TGTGCCAGCAGCAGGGACAGCTACTACGAGCAGTACTTC
once	TRBD1	TRBV7-9	TRBJ2-5	CASSYRGQETQYF	TGTGCCAGCAGCTACAGGGGACAAGAGACCCAGTACTTC
NA	TRBD2	TRBV14	TRBJ2-1	CASSRLAARGNHEQFF	TGTGCCAGCAGCCGCCTCGCCGCGCGGGGGAACCATGAGCAGTTCTTC
NA	TRBD2	TRBV27	TRBJ2-3	CASGRAGVSPDTQYF	TGTGCCAGCGGCAGAGCGGGAGTTAGCCCAGATACGCAGTATTTT
NA	TRBD2	TRBV5-1	TRBJ2-7	CASSTRTSRGF	TGCGCCAGCAGCACACGGACTAGTCGAGGCTTC